The 20 T cell receptor beta chains reported below all come from one sample, sequenced in a study of OX40 agonist ivuxolimab in advanced cancers. Clones were sequenced by immunoSEQ multiplex PCR, and TCRdb holds only the in-frame ones, with some missing. The table shows approximately 58,000 clones, with over 65% occurring only once. Sequencing used CD4+ or CD8+ T cells sorted from blood, obtained in a trial of the OX40 agonist ivuxolimab. The receptors derive from an adult with an advanced solid tumor such as melanoma, head and neck, liver or kidney cancer.

This chain joins TRBV5-4 and TRBJ2-1; 7 bases are a match to TRBD1. The J segment lost 10 bases and the V segment lost 4 bases, leaving 8 bases of the junction unmatched. From germline, CDR1 is SGHNT and CDR2 YYREEE (reference sequence). The CDR3 length is 13 residues. CDR3: CASSHDRAGEQFF. The CDR3, as DNA: TGTGCCAGCAGCCATGACAGGGCCGGCGAGCAGTTCTTC.

This clone appeared once. The chain combines TRBV5-1 with TRBJ1-1; TRBD1 is a possible D gene (5 bases). Trimming took off 10 bases at V and 1 base at J, with 17 bases between the two ends. CDR3 size: 14 residues. CDR1 is SGHRS, CDR2 YFSETQ, per germline. This CDR3 reads CASNPSGGNTEAFF. CDR3 nucleotide sequence: TGCGCCTCAAACCCCAGTGGGGGGAACACTGAAGCTTTCTTT.

The V call is TRBV11-3, the J call TRBJ2-1, with 15 bases lining up with TRBD2. The CDR3 has 17 amino acids. Germline trimming cut 5 bases from V and 6 bases from J; bases unmatched to any gene: 8. Germline CDR1 SGHNT, CDR2 YENEEA. CDR3 protein: CASSRTSGRGGFNEQFF. The CDR3 DNA reads as TGTGCCAGCAGCAGGACTAGCGGGAGGGGGGGTTTCAATGAGCAGTTCTTC.

The chain has TRBV9 and TRBJ1-1; D is uncertain. The CDR3 has 14 amino acids. Germline CDR1 is SGDLS and CDR2 is YYNGEE. The ends were cut back, 0 bases at V and 1 base at J, with 7 bases in the middle. CDR3 loop: CASSVAQQNTEAFF. CDR3 sequence (DNA): TGTGCCAGCAGCGTAGCTCAGCAGAACACTGAAGCTTTCTTT.

This clone has just a few counts. This chain connects TRBV19 to TRBJ1-2; 7 bases align to TRBD1. Per the germline V gene, CDR1 is LNHDA and CDR2 is SQIVND (reference sequence). The CDR3 is made up of 16 amino acids. V trimming: 9 bases; J trimming: 4 bases; junction bases outside the gene matches: 17. The CDR3 protein is CASRLRGAGTAYGYTF. CDR3 bases: TGTGCCAGCCGTCTCCGGGGGGCCGGGACAGCCTATGGCTACACCTTC.

This rearrangement joins TRBV2 to TRBJ2-4; 7 bases fit TRBD1. The CDR3 is made up of 11 amino acids. CDR1 and CDR2 from the germline V gene are SNHLY and FYNNEI. The V and J ends lost 7 bases and 14 bases, in that order; junction bases with no gene match: 8. The CDR3 loop is CASTLRQGKYF. CDR3 in DNA: TGTGCCAGCACCTTGAGACAGGGAAAGTACTTC.

The V and J genes are TRBV6-6 and TRBJ1-5; D not resolved. The CDR3 has 15 amino acids. Germline assignment: CDR1 MNHNY and CDR2 SVGAGI (reference sequence). The V end was cut by 6 bases, the J end by 0 bases, with 12 bases between. This CDR3 is CASRHQDYSNQPQHF. CDR3 nucleotides: TGTGCCAGCAGACACCAGGATTATAGCAATCAGCCCCAGCATTTT.

This chain joins TRBV2 and TRBJ2-3; weak D call: TRBD2 (5 bases). V lost 2 bases, J lost 4 bases, and 7 bases lay in between. The germline V gene encodes CDR1 SNHLY and CDR2 FYNNEI. This CDR3 is 13 amino acids long. The CDR3 reads CASSETRADTQYF. In DNA, the CDR3 is TGTGCCAGCAGTGAAACTAGAGCAGATACGCAGTATTTT.

This clone was found a few times. J is TRBJ2-6 and V is TRBV7-2; either TRBD1 or TRBD2 may fit D (5 bases each). The CDR3 length is 18 residues. V lost 5 bases to trimming and J lost 3 bases, with 20 bases between them. Per germline, CDR1 SGHTA and CDR2 FQGNSA. This CDR3 is CASSLSLQGVGGANVLTF. As DNA, the CDR3 is TGTGCCAGCAGCCTCTCCCTCCAGGGAGTTGGTGGGGCCAACGTCCTGACTTTC.

This sequence joins TRBV13 and TRBJ1-2; 7 positions match TRBD1. Losses at the gene ends were 1 base for V and 4 bases for J; bases not matched to a gene: 9. The CDR3 has 16 amino acids. Germline V gene sequence: CDR1 PRHDT, CDR2 FYEKMQ (reference sequence). CDR3 residues: CASSLATGVRSYGYTF. CDR3 in DNA: TGTGCCAGCAGCTTAGCCACAGGGGTCAGAAGCTATGGCTACACCTTC.

The chain recombines TRBV15 with TRBJ2-7; TRBD1 might be the D (5 bases). Germline-derived CDR1 and CDR2 are LNHNV and YYDKDF (reference sequence). The CDR3 extends over 14 amino acids. Trimming shortened V by 1 base and J by 9 bases, and 16 bases separated the two germline ends. CDR3 sequence (DNA): TGTGCCACCAGCAGAGGACAGACTCGTAGGGGGCAGTACTTC. Its translation is CATSRGQTRRGQYF.

The chain joins TRBV7-8 to TRBJ1-6; unclear D gene. The CDR3 sequence is 15 residues long. With 5 bases removed from V and 5 bases from J, the gap between germline ends came to 13 bases. Per the germline V gene, CDR1 is SGHVS and CDR2 is FQNEAQ. DNA for the CDR3: TGTGCCAGCAGCCCAAAGCGAAAGGATAATTCACCCCTCCACTTT. Protein product: CASSPKRKDNSPLHF.

The chain couples TRBV11-3 to TRBJ2-7; TRBD1 agrees at 7 bases. Germline CDR1 SGHNT, CDR2 YENEEA. J gave up 5 bases and V 5 bases, and 6 bases lay outside the gene matches. The CDR3 totals 13 residues. The CDR3 nucleotides are TGTGCCAGCAGCCCCGACAGGGAAAACGAGCAGTACTTC. It encodes CASSPDRENEQYF.

This chain links TRBV29-1 with TRBJ2-7, with no clear D. This CDR3 region has 13 residues. The germline CDR1 and CDR2 sequences are SQVTM and ANQGSEA. Trimming pared 4 bases from V and 5 bases from J, leaving 15 bases between. CDR3 sequence (DNA): TGCAGCGTTGTCCTCCAGGCAAGGAACGAGCAGTACTTC. This sequence encodes CSVVLQARNEQYF.

V is TRBV10-3 and J is TRBJ1-1; D unclear. CDR1 is ENHRY and CDR2 is SYGVKD in the germline V gene. This CDR3 is 11 amino acids long. Trimming left V 2 bases short and J 11 bases short, with 9 bases between. In nucleotides, the CDR3 is TGTGCCATCAGTGAGGGCCCGGAGGCTTTCTTT. This sequence encodes CAISEGPEAFF.

The chain combines TRBV27 with TRBJ2-7, with TRBD2 matching over 7 bases. The CDR3 loop spans 13 amino acids. Germline V gives CDR1 MNHEY, CDR2 SMNVEV (reference sequence). V shed 6 bases, J shed 2 bases, and the junction held 4 bases outside the gene matches. The CDR3 DNA follows: TGTGCCAGCAGGACGGCGGGGGCCTACGAGCAGTACTTC. It encodes CASRTAGAYEQYF.

The chain is built from TRBV14 and TRBJ1-2; D perhaps matches TRBD1 (6 bases). The CDR3 has 13 amino acids. V lost 0 bases and J 7 bases, leaving 9 bases between the germline ends. Per germline, CDR1 SGHDN and CDR2 FVKESK. CDR3 in DNA: TGTGCCAGCAGCCAAGAATGGGGGCCTGGCTACACCTTC. It encodes CASSQEWGPGYTF.

The gene calls are TRBV5-6 and TRBJ2-7; 11 bases line up with TRBD2. Germline V gene data show CDR1 as SGHDT and CDR2 as YYEEEE. CDR3 length: 15 residues. The J segment lost 4 bases and the V segment lost 0 bases, leaving 3 bases of the junction unmatched. CDR3 in amino acids: CASSLATSGGYEQYF. In nucleotides, the CDR3 is TGTGCCAGCAGCTTGGCAACTAGCGGGGGTTACGAGCAGTACTTC.

The V and J genes are TRBV7-6 and TRBJ2-3; no clear D gene. The CDR3 consists of 13 residues. With 3 bases removed from V and 4 bases from J, the gap between germline ends came to 8 bases. Germline-derived CDR1 and CDR2 are SGHVS and FNYEAQ. The CDR3 nucleotides read TGTGCCAGCAGCTTGGCCGATTCAGATACGCAGTATTTT. It translates to CASSLADSDTQYF.

In DNA form, the CDR3 reads TGTGCCAGCAGCTTCCGACAGGGCGGGCTAAACACCATATATTTT. Translation gives CASSFRQGGLNTIYF. The V call is TRBV5-4, the J call TRBJ1-3, with TRBD1 matching 7 bases. After removal of 2 bases from V and 6 bases from J, the junction contained 8 bases not matched to a gene. Germline V gives CDR1 SGHNT, CDR2 YYREEE (reference sequence). This CDR3 comprises 15 residues.